Presented here are 21 T cell receptor beta chains from one specimen sequenced in a study of prognosis after radiotherapy for stage I lung cancer. Starting from genomic DNA, TCR beta CDR3 was amplified through two-round multiplex PCR. The first PCR round targeted every TRBV and TRBJ gene with specific primers. One entry per CDR3 protein results from TCRdb running MiXCR on the multiplex PCR reads. The sample shows 10,000 to 15,000 distinct CDR3 sequences, about 40% of them seen only once. The material sequenced was PBMCs, taken before or after stereotactic body radiation therapy (not recorded which). All receptors derive from a donor aged 50 or older with non-small cell lung cancer.

Points on this clonotype: The junction differs from germline at one of its ends, possibly a read error. V usage is TRBV6-1 and J usage is TRBJ1-6; D is possibly TRBD1 (6 bases). The germline V gene has CDR1 MNHNS and CDR2 SASEGT. CDR3 length: 17 amino acids. The CDR3, as DNA: TGTGCCAACAGTGAAGGTGTCTTGCAGGGGTTGGGGTCACACCTCCACTTT. Translation gives CANSEGVLQGLGSHLHF.

This clonotype was seen many times. The chain employs TRBV20-1 and TRBJ2-7; D may be TRBD2 (5 bases). Trimming took 0 bases from V and 3 from J, leaving 12 bases between them. This CDR3 region has 14 residues. The germline CDR1 and CDR2 sequences are DFQATT and SNEGSKA (reference sequence). DNA of the CDR3: TGCAGTGCTAGAGACCGACGGAGGCACTACGAGCAGTACTTC. This encodes CSARDRRRHYEQYF.

To note about this clonotype: A far larger clone is only one base removed, so a read error is likely. The rearrangement joins TRBV6-4 to TRBJ1-5; D unresolved. The CDR3 runs 12 residues. The germline CDR1 and CDR2 sequences are MRHNA and SNTAGT. As DNA, the CDR3 is TGTGCCAGCAGTGAAGACGGGCCGAAGTGGAATTTT. Residues: CASSEDGPKWNF.

The V call is TRBV24-1, the J call TRBJ2-6; 7 bases are shared with TRBD1. The CDR3 is 17 amino acids. CDR1 is KGHDR and CDR2 is SFDVKD in the germline V gene. Germline trimming cut 4 bases from V and 2 bases from J; bases unmatched to any gene: 7. CDR3 DNA: TGTGCCACCAGTGAGCCGGACAGGTGGCCTGGGGCCAACGTCCTGACTTTC. Encoded protein: CATSEPDRWPGANVLTF.

In its sample, this clonotype was seen many times. This chain links TRBV6-1 with TRBJ2-1; 8 bases line up with TRBD2. Looked up from germline, CDR1 is MNHNS and CDR2 is SASEGT. This CDR3 has 14 residues. V was clipped by 8 bases and J by 2 bases; unmatched bases: 5. The CDR3 nucleotides read TGTGCCAGCCGCCCGGGAGGGGCCTACAATGAGCAGTTCTTC. Translated, it gives CASRPGGAYNEQFF.

This clonotype came up many times. This chain uses TRBV28 with TRBJ2-3; D unclear. Looked up from germline, CDR1 is MDHEN and CDR2 is SYDVKM. With 6 bases removed from V and 4 bases from J, the gap between germline ends came to 8 bases. The CDR3 runs 12 residues. The CDR3 DNA sequence: TGTGCCAGCAGCTCAAGGTCAGATACGCAGTATTTT. Translated, it gives CASSSRSDTQYF.

Concerning this clonotype itself: Since a far larger clone is one base different, this is likely a read error. J is TRBJ2-7 and V is TRBV6-8, with D perhaps given as TRBD1 or TRBD2 (5 bases each). Germline CDR1 and CDR2: MNHGY and SAAAGT. This CDR3 contains 14 residues. V was pared by 7 bases and J by 2 bases, with 15 bases between. For the CDR3, the DNA is TGTGCCAGCATTTCACCGGGACGTACCTACGAGCAGTACTTC. It encodes CASISPGRTYEQYF.

This clonotype was picked up many times. The J gene is TRBJ1-1, the V gene TRBV7-8, with TRBD1 as a possible D gene (6 bases). This CDR3 has 14 amino acids. V shed 5 bases and J shed 7 bases, with 17 bases lying between them. CDR1 is SGHVS and CDR2 is FQNEAQ in the germline V gene. The CDR3 protein is CASSTGMVDYEAFF. CDR3 nucleotides: TGTGCCAGCAGCACAGGGATGGTGGATTATGAAGCTTTCTTT. Full variable domain (outside the CDR3, taken from reference TRBV7-8 and TRBJ1-1): GAGVSQSPRYKVAKRGQDVALRCDPISGHVSLFWYQQALGQGPEFLTYFQNEAQLDKSGLPSDRFFAERPEGSVSTLKIQRTQQEDSAVYLCASSTGMVDYEAFFGQGTRLTVV.

The V call is TRBV27, the J call TRBJ2-3, with D maybe TRBD2 (5 bases). The CDR3 has 14 amino acids. V lost 0 bases to trimming and J lost 5 bases, with 9 bases between them. Germline V gene sequence: CDR1 MNHEY, CDR2 SMNVEV (reference sequence). DNA of the CDR3: TGTGCCAGCAGTTTATCGAAAGGACTAGATACGCAGTATTTT. It is translated as CASSLSKGLDTQYF.

This clonotype was detected ten times or more. The chain employs TRBV9 and TRBJ2-1; no clear D gene. This CDR3 is 13 amino acids long. In germline, CDR1 is SGDLS, CDR2 YYNGEE. Deletions cut 0 bases from V and 7 bases from J, with 8 bases between. The CDR3 nucleotides read TGTGCCAGCAGCGTAGCTTCGCGGAATGAGCAGTTCTTC. This gives the protein CASSVASRNEQFF.

At least ten counts were recorded for this clonotype. This chain joins TRBV7-3 and TRBJ2-3; D remains unclear. The V gene lost 5 bases and the J gene lost 4 bases, with 10 bases spanning the gap. Germline CDR1 SGHTA, CDR2 FQGTGA. CDR3 length equals 13 residues. CDR3 sequence reads: CASSRAVADTQYF. In nucleotides, the CDR3 is TGTGCCAGCAGCCGGGCCGTCGCAGATACGCAGTATTTT.

This clonotype was seen a few times. The likely explanation is a read error, given a far larger clone one base away. V gene TRBV6-1 combines with J gene TRBJ1-6; a possible D gene is TRBD1 (5 bases). With 8 bases removed from V and 13 bases from J, the gap between germline ends came to 18 bases. CDR3 length equals 13 residues. CDR1 is MNHNS and CDR2 is SASEGT in the germline V gene. CDR3 region: CASGKWTGHPLHF. CDR3 coding DNA: TGTGCCAGCGGAAAGTGGACTGGACACCCCCTCCACTTT.

This clonotype was seen many times. The V gene is TRBV13, the J gene TRBJ1-1; D ambiguous. V lost 5 bases and J lost 6, with 16 bases in between. Germline lookup yields CDR1 PRHDT and CDR2 FYEKMQ (reference sequence). The CDR3 has 14 amino acids. CDR3 nucleotides: TGTGCCAGCAGCATTGGGGTCTCTCAGCCTGAAGCTTTCTTT. Translating it yields CASSIGVSQPEAFF.

This clonotype occurred many times. This sequence joins TRBV30 and TRBJ2-1; 11 positions match TRBD2. This CDR3 contains 15 residues. The J segment lost 3 bases and the V segment lost 4 bases, leaving 5 bases of the junction unmatched. The germline V gene encodes CDR1 GTSNPN and CDR2 SVGIG (reference sequence). CDR3 sequence: CAWTSLAGGYNEQFF. DNA for the CDR3: TGTGCCTGGACCTCTCTAGCGGGAGGCTACAATGAGCAGTTCTTC.

The chain joins TRBV6-2 or TRBV6-3 to TRBJ2-5; TRBD1 matches 8 bases. This CDR3 has 15 residues. V was clipped by 10 bases and J by 1 base; unmatched bases: 11. Germline lookup yields CDR1 MNHEY and CDR2 SVGEGT. CDR3 amino acids: CAIIGRDRLQETQYF. In DNA, the CDR3 is TGTGCCATCATTGGCCGGGACAGGCTCCAAGAGACCCAGTACTTC.

As regards this clonotype: One end of the junction does not line up with germline, which may come from a read error. V usage is TRBV20-1 and J usage is TRBJ1-2, with D uncertain. The length of the CDR3 is 15 residues. Looked up from germline, CDR1 is DFQATT and CDR2 is SNEGSKA (reference sequence). Here the CDR3 reads CSSSELILGSGGYTF. The CDR3 DNA reads TGCAGTTCTAGCGAGCTCATCCTGGGTAGTGGCGGCTACACCTTC.

This clonotype came up many times. This chain joins TRBV28 and TRBJ2-2, with 8 bases fitting TRBD2. V trimming: 6 bases; J trimming: 8 bases; junction bases outside the gene matches: 2. Germline lookup yields CDR1 MDHEN and CDR2 SYDVKM. The CDR3 spans 12 residues. The DNA for the CDR3 is TGTGCCAGCAGACCGGGGGGGGGGGAGCTGTTTTTT. Translating gives CASRPGGGELFF.

This rearrangement joins TRBV12-3 or TRBV12-4 to TRBJ2-1; D uncertain. V lost 3 bases, J lost 9 bases, and 3 bases lay in between. CDR3 length: 10 amino acids. The CDR3 protein is CASSLGEQFF. CDR3 bases: TGTGCCAGCAGTTTGGGTGAGCAGTTCTTC.

This clonotype was seen more than once but under ten times. The rearrangement links TRBV6-1 to TRBJ2-7, with D hard to call. V shed 6 bases and J shed 0 bases, with 15 bases lying between them. Germline lookup yields CDR1 MNHNS and CDR2 SASEGT. This CDR3 is built from 15 residues. The chain's CDR3 is CASRENSKSSYEQYF. The CDR3 coding sequence is TGTGCCAGCAGAGAGAATAGTAAGAGCTCCTACGAGCAGTACTTC.

This clonotype ranks as medium-sized. J is TRBJ2-7 and V is TRBV6-5; D call uncertain. Germline V lookup: CDR1 MNHEY, CDR2 SVGAGI. The CDR3 has 13 amino acids. V dropped 0 bases and J dropped 4 bases, with 7 bases sitting between them. CDR3 coding DNA: TGTGCCAGCAGTTACTCCCCACTGTACGAGCAGTACTTC. It encodes CASSYSPLYEQYF.

Ten or more counts support this clonotype. The rearrangement joins TRBV5-1 to TRBJ2-3, with D possibly being TRBD2 (6 bases). This CDR3 has 15 residues. Trimming took 4 bases from V and 2 from J, leaving 14 bases between them. CDR1 is SGHRS, CDR2 YFSETQ, per germline. CDR3 amino acids: CASSQGLLDTDTQYF. CDR3 sequence (DNA): TGCGCCAGCAGCCAGGGACTCTTGGACACAGATACGCAGTATTTT.